The next 27 T cell receptor beta chains were all read from a single sample in a study of CD8 T cells in Susac syndrome. Roughly 0.45 to 1 ug RNA was reverse transcribed with random hexamers. TCRdb fed the immunoSEQ multiplex PCR reads into MiXCR, producing one record per CDR3 protein. The sample records 150,000 to 160,000 distinct CDR3 sequences, roughly 95% being singletons. The sample was CD8+ T cells from PBMCs. The receptors shown here come from a human donor with multiple sclerosis.

This clonotype showed up just a few times. The chain recombines TRBV13 with TRBJ2-1; D is tentatively TRBD1 or TRBD2 (5 bases each). This CDR3 spans 13 amino acids. The germline V and J ends were trimmed by 5 bases and 5 bases, with 10 bases remaining between them. Germline V gene sequence: CDR1 PRHDT, CDR2 FYEKMQ (reference sequence). The CDR3: CASSVVGDNEQFF. The CDR3 coding sequence is TGTGCCAGCAGCGTTGTGGGGGACAATGAGCAGTTCTTC.

J is TRBJ1-6 and V is TRBV12-5; no definite D call. Germline V gene sequence: CDR1 LGHNT, CDR2 FRNRAP. The CDR3 spans 13 residues. The V gene lost 5 bases and the J gene lost 15 bases, with 17 bases spanning the gap. CDR3 nucleotides: TGTGCTAGTGGTCCAGCAGGTACCACGGACCTCCACTTT. This translates into CASGPAGTTDLHF.

The chain is built from TRBV12-3 or TRBV12-4 and TRBJ1-2, with 7 positions matching TRBD1. The CDR3 sequence is 14 residues long. Losses at the gene ends were 7 bases for V and 4 bases for J; bases not matched to a gene: 9. The CDR3 DNA reads TGTGCCAGCACCCTGGCAGGGGGTCGCTATGGCTACACCTTC. Protein sequence: CASTLAGGRYGYTF.

CDR3 amino acids: CSALPSGFEQFF. CDR3 nucleotides: TGCAGTGCCCTTCCTAGCGGGTTTGAGCAGTTCTTC. V usage is TRBV20-1 and J usage is TRBJ2-1; 8 positions agree with TRBD2. Germline V lookup: CDR1 DFQATT, CDR2 SNEGSKA (reference sequence). The trim removed 6 bases at V and 9 bases at J, leaving 7 bases unmatched. The CDR3 covers 12 residues.

This chain's CDR3 is CSAREKVRLAYNEQFF. CDR3 sequence (DNA): TGCAGTGCTAGAGAGAAAGTAAGACTAGCCTACAATGAGCAGTTCTTC. This rearrangement joins TRBV20-1 to TRBJ2-1, with D tentatively TRBD2 (6 bases). CDR1 is DFQATT and CDR2 is SNEGSKA in the germline V gene (reference sequence). V was pared by 0 bases and J by 2 bases, with 14 bases between. This CDR3 contains 16 residues.

The rearrangement links TRBV29-1 to TRBJ2-3; D gene unclear. Trimming stripped 4 bases from V and 2 bases from J, with 10 bases between. The CDR3 length is 13 residues. Germline V gene sequence: CDR1 SQVTM, CDR2 ANQGSEA. CDR3 loop: CSVGAGDTDTQYF. DNA of the CDR3: TGCAGCGTTGGGGCCGGTGACACAGATACGCAGTATTTT.

The chain is built from TRBV2 and TRBJ1-5; D might be TRBD1 (5 bases). CDR3 length equals 15 residues. The V end lost 6 bases, the J end lost 2 bases, and 14 bases lay between the germline ends. Germline values: CDR1 SNHLY, CDR2 FYNNEI. The CDR3 DNA reads as TGTGCCAGCAGCTTCGGGACGTTCGGCAATCAGCCCCAGCATTTT. Protein product: CASSFGTFGNQPQHF.

The chain combines TRBV29-1 with TRBJ1-2; 7 nucleotides agree with TRBD1. Trimming removed 3 bases from V and 3 bases from J; junction bases left unmatched: 10. This CDR3 region has 15 residues. The germline CDR1 and CDR2 sequences are SQVTM and ANQGSEA. DNA of the CDR3: TGCAGCGTTGACCCTTCCGGGACAGACCACTATGGCTACACCTTC. Translating it yields CSVDPSGTDHYGYTF.

This chain joins TRBV20-1 and TRBJ2-5; D remains unclear. V dropped 3 bases and J dropped 4 bases, with 12 bases sitting between them. Germline V lookup: CDR1 DFQATT, CDR2 SNEGSKA (reference sequence). The CDR3 is 13 amino acids. The CDR3 sequence is CSASVPGGETQYF. DNA for the CDR3: TGCAGTGCTAGCGTCCCAGGCGGAGAGACCCAGTACTTC.

This clonotype was seen just once. The rearrangement links TRBV29-1 to TRBJ2-1; TRBD2 aligns across 7 bases. The J segment lost 4 bases and the V segment lost 7 bases, leaving 7 bases of the junction unmatched. The CDR3 covers 13 residues. The germline V gene encodes CDR1 SQVTM and CDR2 ANQGSEA. CDR3 region: CSGRDYPYNEQFF. CDR3 coding DNA: TGCAGCGGGCGGGACTACCCGTACAATGAGCAGTTCTTC.

The V and J genes are TRBV4-1 and TRBJ2-2; the D gene could be TRBD1 or TRBD2 (6 bases each). The V gene's germline CDR1 is MGHRA and CDR2 YSYEKL. The CDR3 has 15 residues. Between the trimmed V and J ends, which lost 1 base and 7 bases, there was a span of 13 bases. The CDR3: CASSQVVGGVGELFF. CDR3 DNA: TGCGCCAGCAGCCAAGTTGTGGGGGGCGTCGGGGAGCTGTTTTTT.

The V and J genes are TRBV5-4 and TRBJ1-1; D gene unclear. Germline-derived CDR1 and CDR2 are SGHNT and YYREEE (reference sequence). The V end lost 6 bases, the J end lost 2 bases, and 5 bases lay between the germline ends. The CDR3 loop spans 11 amino acids. CDR3 amino acids: CASTSNTEAFF. CDR3 DNA sequence: TGTGCCAGCACCTCCAACACTGAAGCTTTCTTT.

The chain carries TRBV27 and TRBJ2-3; 9 bases align to TRBD2. The CDR3 length is 14 residues. J gave up 5 bases and V 6 bases, and 6 bases lay outside the gene matches. Looked up from germline, CDR1 is MNHEY and CDR2 is SMNVEV (reference sequence). CDR3 region: CASRRGGTVDTQYF. CDR3 in DNA: TGTGCCAGCAGGCGGGGGGGAACAGTAGATACGCAGTATTTT.

The genes are TRBV15 and TRBJ2-7; 10 bases fit TRBD2. Germline V gene data show CDR1 as LNHNV and CDR2 as YYDKDF (reference sequence). The CDR3 length is 16 residues. After removal of 0 bases from V and 4 bases from J, the junction contained 6 bases not matched to a gene. CDR3 residues: CATSRDRAGGQYEQYV. The CDR3 DNA sequence: TGTGCCACCAGCAGAGATCGAGCGGGGGGGCAGTACGAGCAGTACGTC.

A single count supports this clonotype. The J gene is TRBJ2-7, the V gene TRBV6-5; no firm D call. Germline CDR1 is MNHEY and CDR2 is SVGAGI. V was clipped by 0 bases and J by 0 bases, with 9 bases between them. The CDR3 contains 15 residues. The CDR3: CASSYSGTFSYEQYF. CDR3 nucleotides: TGTGCCAGCAGTTACTCGGGTACCTTCTCCTACGAGCAGTACTTC.

The chain uses TRBV27 and TRBJ2-6; TRBD2 matches at 12 bases. The CDR3 spans 20 residues. In germline, CDR1 is MNHEY, CDR2 SMNVEV (reference sequence). V gave up 6 bases and J gave up 4 bases; unmatched junction bases: 16. CDR3 sequence reads: CASSGRTSGIRMWGANVLTF. CDR3 in DNA: TGTGCCAGCAGCGGCCGGACTAGCGGGATTCGGATGTGGGGGGCCAACGTCCTGACTTTC.

This clonotype was counted between two and nine times. This chain connects TRBV27 to TRBJ2-2; D unclear. The V end was cut by 2 bases, the J end by 6 bases, with 7 bases between. CDR1 and CDR2 from the germline V gene are MNHEY and SMNVEV (reference sequence). This CDR3 comprises 13 residues. CDR3 DNA sequence: TGTGCCAGCAGTTTAGCCGGGTCCGGGGAGCTGTTTTTT. This sequence encodes CASSLAGSGELFF.

This chain links TRBV6-2 or TRBV6-3 with TRBJ2-7; the match to TRBD2 covers 8 bases. There are 14 residues in the CDR3. V lost 2 bases, J lost 3 bases, and 3 bases stayed unmatched. Germline V gives CDR1 MNHEY, CDR2 SVGEGT. CDR3 loop: CASSYGGLDYEQYV. The CDR3 DNA follows: TGTGCCAGCAGTTACGGGGGACTAGACTACGAGCAGTACGTC.

This chain links TRBV20-1 with TRBJ2-7; possibly TRBD2 for D (6 bases). This CDR3 spans 16 amino acids. Germline V CDR1 and CDR2: DFQATT, SNEGSKA (reference sequence). Trimming removed 0 bases at V and 3 bases at J, with 18 bases between. This chain's CDR3 is CSARDRNRRVLYEQYF. The CDR3 DNA follows: TGCAGTGCTAGAGATCGGAACAGGAGGGTTCTCTACGAGCAGTACTTC.

This chain links TRBV5-6 with TRBJ1-2, with 7 bases that match TRBD1. Losses at the gene ends were 5 bases for V and 3 bases for J; bases not matched to a gene: 4. The CDR3 runs to 13 residues. CDR1 is SGHDT, CDR2 YYEEEE, per germline. The CDR3 here is CASRAGTDYGYTF. The CDR3 DNA reads as TGTGCCAGCAGGGCCGGGACAGACTATGGCTACACCTTC.

This clonotype was found once. V is TRBV3-1 and J is TRBJ1-2; the D is unclear. The V end lost 4 bases, the J end lost 2 bases, and 11 bases lay between the germline ends. The CDR3 is made up of 14 amino acids. The germline V gene encodes CDR1 LGHDT and CDR2 YNNKEL (reference sequence). The CDR3 DNA reads as TGTGCCAGCAGCCCAGGCACGACAAACTATGGCTACACCTTC. Translating it yields CASSPGTTNYGYTF. The whole variable domain, remainder taken from reference TRBV3-1 and TRBJ1-2, is DTAVSQTPKYLVTQMGNDKSIKCEQNLGHDTMYWYKQDSKKFLKIMFSYNNKELIINETVPNRFSPKSPDKAHLNLHINSLELGDSAVYFCASSPGTTNYGYTFGSGTRLTVV.

The chain employs TRBV27 and TRBJ1-2; perhaps TRBD1 as D (6 bases). CDR1 MNHEY and CDR2 SMNVEV come from the germline V gene (reference sequence). V lost 5 bases, J lost 3 bases, and 13 bases lay in between. CDR3 size: 14 residues. The CDR3 coding sequence is TGTGCCAGCAGTCCAGGACAGCTCTACTATGGCTACACCTTC. Translating gives CASSPGQLYYGYTF.

This clonotype was seen a single time. This chain uses TRBV5-6 with TRBJ2-7; the D call may be TRBD1 or TRBD2 (6 bases each). The CDR3 is 14 residues long. CDR1 SGHDT and CDR2 YYEEEE come from the germline V gene. Trimming removed 4 bases at V and 3 bases at J, with 14 bases between. CDR3 loop: CASSTGAALYEQYV. The CDR3, as DNA: TGTGCCAGCAGCACGGGGGCAGCTCTCTACGAGCAGTACGTC.

The genes are TRBV7-6 and TRBJ2-2; no firm D call. Germline CDR1 SGHVS, CDR2 FNYEAQ. V was shortened by 1 base and J by 6 bases, with 9 bases between the two germline ends. The CDR3 has 14 residues. The CDR3 reads CASSLGEAPGELFF. The CDR3 DNA follows: TGTGCCAGCAGCTTAGGGGAAGCGCCCGGGGAGCTGTTTTTT.

The rearrangement links TRBV30 to TRBJ1-1; no clear D. Trimming stripped 3 bases from V and 4 bases from J, with 12 bases between. CDR3 size: 13 residues. The V gene's germline CDR1 is GTSNPN and CDR2 SVGIG (reference sequence). This CDR3 reads CAWRVGSGTEAFF. Written as DNA, the CDR3 is TGTGCCTGGAGGGTAGGGTCGGGCACTGAAGCTTTCTTT.

The chain uses TRBV9 and TRBJ2-5, with 9 bases identical to TRBD1. Germline V gene sequence: CDR1 SGDLS, CDR2 YYNGEE. The CDR3 loop spans 18 amino acids. V dropped 0 bases and J dropped 2; count of bases not matched to a gene: 11. The CDR3 sequence is CASSVGTGVSLLQETQYF. In DNA form, the CDR3 reads TGTGCCAGCAGCGTAGGGACAGGGGTCTCCCTCCTACAAGAGACCCAGTACTTC.

J is TRBJ1-5 and V is TRBV19, with D uncertain. V lost 1 base to trimming and J lost 2 bases, with 12 bases between them. The CDR3 loop spans 16 amino acids. Germline values: CDR1 LNHDA, CDR2 SQIVND (reference sequence). CDR3 coding DNA: TGTGCCAGTAGTATAGCCCTTGTCCAGGGCAATCAGCCCCAGCATTTT. This gives the protein CASSIALVQGNQPQHF.